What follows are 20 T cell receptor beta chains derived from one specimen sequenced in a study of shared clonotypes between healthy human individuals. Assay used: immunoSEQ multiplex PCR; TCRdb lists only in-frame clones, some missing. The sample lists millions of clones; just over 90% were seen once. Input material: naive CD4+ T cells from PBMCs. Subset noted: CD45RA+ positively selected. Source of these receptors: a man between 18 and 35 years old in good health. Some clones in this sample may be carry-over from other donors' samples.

The CDR3 spells CASRGQGLSYEQYF. The DNA of the CDR3 is TGTGCCAGTAGAGGACAGGGGCTCTCCTACGAGCAGTACTTC. V and J are TRBV19 and TRBJ2-7, with 9 bases aligning to TRBD1. The germline V gene encodes CDR1 LNHDA and CDR2 SQIVND (reference sequence). The CDR3 contains 14 residues. The V and J ends lost 6 bases and 0 bases, in that order; junction bases with no gene match: 3.

As DNA, the CDR3 is TGTGCCAGCAGCTTACCTAACAACTATGGCTACACCTTC. Translation: CASSLPNNYGYTF. The V gene is TRBV7-6, the J gene TRBJ1-2, with D hard to call. CDR1 and CDR2 (germline): SGHVS, FNYEAQ. The CDR3 consists of 13 residues. V lost 2 bases and J lost 2, with 6 bases in between.

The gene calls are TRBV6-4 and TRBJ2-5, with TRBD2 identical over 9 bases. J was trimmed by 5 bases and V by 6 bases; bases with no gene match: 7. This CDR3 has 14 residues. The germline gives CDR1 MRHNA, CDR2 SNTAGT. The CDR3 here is CASRSSGRGETQYF. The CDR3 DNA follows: TGTGCCAGCAGAAGTAGCGGGAGAGGGGAGACCCAGTACTTC.

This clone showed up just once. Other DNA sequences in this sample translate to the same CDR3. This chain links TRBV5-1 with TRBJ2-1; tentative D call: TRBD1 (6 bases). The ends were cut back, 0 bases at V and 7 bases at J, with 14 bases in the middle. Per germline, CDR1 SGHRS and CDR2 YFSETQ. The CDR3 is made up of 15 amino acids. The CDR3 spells CASSLGLAGVNEQFF. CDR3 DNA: TGCGCCAGCAGCTTGGGCCTGGCAGGGGTGAATGAGCAGTTCTTC.

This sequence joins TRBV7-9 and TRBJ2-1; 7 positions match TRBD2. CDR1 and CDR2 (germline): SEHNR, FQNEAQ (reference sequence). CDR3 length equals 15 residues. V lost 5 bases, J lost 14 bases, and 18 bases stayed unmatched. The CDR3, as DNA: TGTGCCAGCAGCCCCGGTCCCGGGAGGCAGGGATCGGAGTTCTTC. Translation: CASSPGPGRQGSEFF. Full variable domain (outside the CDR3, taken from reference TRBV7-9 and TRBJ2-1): DTGVSQNPRHKITKRGQNVTFRCDPISEHNRLYWYRQTLGQGPEFLTYFQNEAQLEKSRLLSDRFSAERPKGSFSTLEIQRTEQGDSAMYLCASSPGPGRQGSEFFGPGTRLTVL.

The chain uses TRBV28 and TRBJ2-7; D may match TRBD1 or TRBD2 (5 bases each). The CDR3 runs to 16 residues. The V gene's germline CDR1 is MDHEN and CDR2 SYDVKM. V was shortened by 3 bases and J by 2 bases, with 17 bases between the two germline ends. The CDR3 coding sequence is TGTGCCAGCAGTTTTTTAACGTCAGGGACCACCTACGAGCAGTACTTC. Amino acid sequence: CASSFLTSGTTYEQYF.

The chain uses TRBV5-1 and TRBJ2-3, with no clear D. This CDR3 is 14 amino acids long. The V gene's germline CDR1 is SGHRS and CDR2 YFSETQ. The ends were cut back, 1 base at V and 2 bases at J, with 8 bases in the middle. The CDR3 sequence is CASSLSQTTDTQYF. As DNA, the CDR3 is TGCGCCAGCAGCTTGAGCCAGACCACAGATACGCAGTATTTT.

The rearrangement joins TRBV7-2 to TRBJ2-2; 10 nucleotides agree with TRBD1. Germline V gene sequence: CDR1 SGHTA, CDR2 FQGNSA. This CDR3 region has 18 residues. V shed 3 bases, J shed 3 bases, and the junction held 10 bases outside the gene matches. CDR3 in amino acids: CASSFGWDRGRDTGELFF. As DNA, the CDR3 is TGTGCCAGCAGCTTTGGGTGGGACAGGGGTCGGGACACCGGGGAGCTGTTTTTT.

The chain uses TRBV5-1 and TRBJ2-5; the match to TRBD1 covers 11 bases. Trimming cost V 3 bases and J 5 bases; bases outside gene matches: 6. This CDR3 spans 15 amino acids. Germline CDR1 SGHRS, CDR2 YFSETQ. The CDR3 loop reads CASSWRDRGRETQYF. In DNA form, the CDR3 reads TGCGCCAGCAGCTGGAGGGACAGGGGGAGGGAGACCCAGTACTTC.

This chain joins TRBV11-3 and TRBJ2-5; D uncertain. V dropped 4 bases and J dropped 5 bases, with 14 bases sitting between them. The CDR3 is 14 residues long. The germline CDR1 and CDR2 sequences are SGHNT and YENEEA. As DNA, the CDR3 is TGTGCCAGCAGCTATGGACCGAGAAAGGAGACCCAGTACTTC. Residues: CASSYGPRKETQYF.

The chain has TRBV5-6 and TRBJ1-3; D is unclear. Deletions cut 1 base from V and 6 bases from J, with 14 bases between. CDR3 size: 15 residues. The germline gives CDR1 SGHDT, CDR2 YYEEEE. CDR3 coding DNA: TGTGCCAGCAGCTTGCCAGGACTAGGCGCAAACACCATATATTTT. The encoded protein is CASSLPGLGANTIYF.

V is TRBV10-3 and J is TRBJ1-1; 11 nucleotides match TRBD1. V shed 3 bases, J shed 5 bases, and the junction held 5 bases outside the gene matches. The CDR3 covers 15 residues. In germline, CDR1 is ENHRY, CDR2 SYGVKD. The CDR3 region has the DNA TGTGCCATCAGTGATCGGGGGACAGGGGGGACTGAAGCTTTCTTT. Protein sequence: CAISDRGTGGTEAFF.

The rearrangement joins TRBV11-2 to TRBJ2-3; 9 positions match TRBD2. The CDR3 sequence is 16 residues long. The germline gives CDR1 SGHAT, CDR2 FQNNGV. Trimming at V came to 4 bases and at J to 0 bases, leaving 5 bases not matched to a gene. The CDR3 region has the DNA TGTGCCAGCAGCTCCGGACTAGCGATGAGCACAGATACGCAGTATTTT. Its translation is CASSSGLAMSTDTQYF. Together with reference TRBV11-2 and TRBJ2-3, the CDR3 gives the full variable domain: EAGVAQSPRYKIIEKRQSVAFWCNPISGHATLYWYQQILGQGPKLLIQFQNNGVVDDSQLPKDRFSAERLKGVDSTLKIQPAKLEDSAVYLCASSSGLAMSTDTQYFGPGTRLTVL.

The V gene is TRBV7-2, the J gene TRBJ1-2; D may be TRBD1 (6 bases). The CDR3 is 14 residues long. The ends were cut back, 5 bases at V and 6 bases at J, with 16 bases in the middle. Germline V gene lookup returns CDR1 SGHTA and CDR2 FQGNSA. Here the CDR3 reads CASSPTTGRDGYTF. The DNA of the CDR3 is TGTGCCAGCAGCCCAACCACAGGGCGGGATGGCTACACCTTC.

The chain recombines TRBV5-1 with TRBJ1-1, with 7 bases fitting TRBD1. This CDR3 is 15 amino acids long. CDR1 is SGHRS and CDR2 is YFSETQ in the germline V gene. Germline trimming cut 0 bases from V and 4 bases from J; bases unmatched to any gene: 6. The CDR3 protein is CASSLVGTVPTEAFF. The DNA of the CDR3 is TGCGCCAGCAGCTTGGTAGGGACAGTCCCCACTGAAGCTTTCTTT.

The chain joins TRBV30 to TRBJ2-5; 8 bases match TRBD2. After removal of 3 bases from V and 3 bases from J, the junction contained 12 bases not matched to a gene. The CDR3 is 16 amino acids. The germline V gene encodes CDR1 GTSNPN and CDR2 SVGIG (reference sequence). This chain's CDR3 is CAWSPLGRGDKETQYF. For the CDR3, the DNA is TGTGCCTGGAGCCCCCTCGGGCGGGGGGATAAAGAGACCCAGTACTTC.

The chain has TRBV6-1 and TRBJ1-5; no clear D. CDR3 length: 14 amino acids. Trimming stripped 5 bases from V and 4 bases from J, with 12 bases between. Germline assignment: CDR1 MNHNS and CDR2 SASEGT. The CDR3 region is CASSTPNRNQPQHF. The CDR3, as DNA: TGTGCCAGCAGTACTCCCAATAGGAATCAGCCCCAGCATTTT.

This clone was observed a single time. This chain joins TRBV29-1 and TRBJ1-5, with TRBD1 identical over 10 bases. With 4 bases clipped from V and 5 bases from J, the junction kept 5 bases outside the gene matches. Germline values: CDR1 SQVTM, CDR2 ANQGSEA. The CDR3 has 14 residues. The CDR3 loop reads CSVVGTGEDQPQHF. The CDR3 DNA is TGCAGCGTTGTGGGGACAGGGGAAGATCAGCCCCAGCATTTT.

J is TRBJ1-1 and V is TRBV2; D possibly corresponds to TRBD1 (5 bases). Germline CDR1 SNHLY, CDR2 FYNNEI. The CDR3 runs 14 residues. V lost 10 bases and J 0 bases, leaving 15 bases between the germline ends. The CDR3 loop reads CATNLGRLNTEAFF. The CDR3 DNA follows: TGTGCCACGAACTTGGGACGCCTGAACACTGAAGCTTTCTTT.

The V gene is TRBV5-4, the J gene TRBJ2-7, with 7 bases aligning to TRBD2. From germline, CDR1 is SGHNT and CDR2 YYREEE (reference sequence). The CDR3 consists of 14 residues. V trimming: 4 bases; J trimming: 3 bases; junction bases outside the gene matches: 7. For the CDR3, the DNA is TGTGCCAGCAGCCCTGTCGGCGGGAGCTACGAGCAGTACTTC. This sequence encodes CASSPVGGSYEQYF.